These 18 T cell receptor beta chains were all obtained from the same sample, sequenced in a study of T cell repertoires in cytomegalovirus infection. These receptors are not linked to any known antigen. TCRdb redid the calling of the reads with MiXCR, one entry per CDR3 protein. The data contain roughly 68,000 distinct CDR3 sequences, around 20% of them singletons. Sequences were derived from CD8+ T cells from cultured PBMCs, sampled from culture after CMV antigen stimulation. The receptors were sampled from a human donor in good health (CMV status not recorded). Some clones in this sample may be carry-over from other donors' samples.

This chain links TRBV7-2 with TRBJ2-7, with a possible D match to TRBD1 (6 bases). Per germline, CDR1 SGHTA and CDR2 FQGNSA. There are 15 residues in the CDR3. V lost 2 bases and J lost 0, with 11 bases in between. DNA for the CDR3: TGTGCCAGCAGCTTATCTGGGACAAACTCCTACGAGCAGTACTTC. This sequence encodes CASSLSGTNSYEQYF.

This clonotype has a handful of counts. The chain uses TRBV10-3 and TRBJ1-2; D ambiguous. CDR1 and CDR2 from the germline V gene are ENHRY and SYGVKD. CDR3 length: 14 residues. The germline V and J ends were trimmed by 3 bases and 1 base, with 9 bases remaining between them. The CDR3 spells CAISDEFLNYGYTF. Written as DNA, the CDR3 is TGTGCCATCAGTGATGAGTTCCTTAACTATGGCTACACCTTC.

The chain carries TRBV24-1 and TRBJ2-1, with 8 nucleotides matching TRBD1. Trimming cost V 7 bases and J 4 bases; bases outside gene matches: 23. Germline values: CDR1 KGHDR, CDR2 SFDVKD. CDR3 length: 20 residues. In DNA form, the CDR3 reads TGTGCCACCAGCGCCCCGCTAGGACAGGGAACCCCCTATCGATACAATGAGCAGTTCTTC. The encoded protein is CATSAPLGQGTPYRYNEQFF.

The chain couples TRBV7-9 to TRBJ2-7; TRBD1 agrees at 8 bases. V lost 4 bases to trimming and J lost 4 bases; unmatched junction nucleotides: 3. The CDR3 covers 13 residues. Germline V gene lookup returns CDR1 SEHNR and CDR2 FQNEAQ (reference sequence). In nucleotides, the CDR3 is TGTGCCAGCAGCTCAAGGACAGGGTACGAGCAGTACTTC. It yields the protein CASSSRTGYEQYF.

This clonotype turned up a few times. This chain links TRBV20-1 with TRBJ2-3; D is uncertain. The germline CDR1 and CDR2 sequences are DFQATT and SNEGSKA (reference sequence). V was trimmed by 2 bases and J by 8 bases, leaving 17 bases between them. The CDR3 loop spans 14 amino acids. The CDR3 DNA reads TGCAGTGCTAGACGTTCCTACGATGCTGCTACGCAGTATTTT. This sequence encodes CSARRSYDAATQYF.

The chain joins TRBV7-9 to TRBJ2-3; no clear D. V was cut by 7 bases and J by 0 bases, with 17 bases left in between. Germline CDR1 is SEHNR and CDR2 is FQNEAQ (reference sequence). The CDR3 consists of 16 residues. The CDR3 coding sequence is TGTGCCAGCACCCACCCAAGCGTCTCTAGCACAGATACGCAGTATTTT. Amino acids: CASTHPSVSSTDTQYF.

This clonotype appeared a few times. The chain carries TRBV20-1 and TRBJ1-5; 7 bases are a match to TRBD1. The CDR3 sequence is 16 residues long. V shed 0 bases, J shed 4 bases, and the junction held 9 bases outside the gene matches. Germline V gene lookup returns CDR1 DFQATT and CDR2 SNEGSKA (reference sequence). CDR3 bases: TGCAGTGCTAGAGATAGGGCAGGGGGTATGAATCAGCCCCAGCATTTT. Translating it yields CSARDRAGGMNQPQHF.

V is TRBV7-6 and J is TRBJ2-1, with TRBD2 matching over 9 bases. The germline CDR1 and CDR2 sequences are SGHVS and FNYEAQ. The CDR3 is 19 residues long. Trimming removed 0 bases from V and 3 bases from J; junction bases left unmatched: 12. Here the CDR3 reads CASSLASPEAGGLYNEQFF. CDR3 nucleotides: TGTGCCAGCAGCTTAGCGTCCCCGGAGGCGGGGGGGCTCTACAATGAGCAGTTCTTC. The full variable domain, its missing parts supplied by reference TRBV7-6 and TRBJ2-1, is GAGVSQSPRYKVTKRGQDVALRCDPISGHVSLYWYRQALGQGPEFLTYFNYEAQQDKSGLPNDRFSAERPEGSISTLTIQRTEQRDSAMYRCASSLASPEAGGLYNEQFFGPGTRLTVL.

The CDR3 reads CASTVEGPISNYGYTF. For the CDR3, the DNA is TGTGCCAGTACAGTTGAGGGGCCAATATCTAACTATGGCTACACCTTC. The chain is built from TRBV19 and TRBJ1-2; D is perhaps TRBD1 (5 bases). The CDR3 is 16 amino acids. CDR1 is LNHDA and CDR2 is SQIVND in the germline V gene (reference sequence). The V end was cut by 7 bases, the J end by 0 bases, with 18 bases between.

This clonotype was seen more than once but under ten times. The V and J genes are TRBV11-2 and TRBJ2-3; D might be TRBD1 (6 bases). The germline CDR1 and CDR2 sequences are SGHAT and FQNNGV. This CDR3 region has 15 residues. V was pared by 5 bases and J by 0 bases, with 12 bases between. The CDR3 loop reads CASSPDRHSTDTQYF. The CDR3 DNA is TGTGCCAGCAGCCCGGACAGACACAGCACAGATACGCAGTATTTT.

This rearrangement joins TRBV7-2 to TRBJ2-5; D may match TRBD1 or TRBD2 (6 bases each). V gave up 8 bases and J gave up 5 bases, with 12 bases separating them. This CDR3 is built from 12 residues. Germline CDR1 SGHTA, CDR2 FQGNSA. CDR3 sequence: CASGGPGETQYF. CDR3 coding DNA: TGTGCCAGCGGGGGGCCGGGGGAGACCCAGTACTTC.

This clonotype was counted only a few times. The rearrangement links TRBV6-8 to TRBJ1-2, with D possibly being TRBD1 (6 bases). The germline V gene encodes CDR1 MNHGY and CDR2 SAAAGT. V lost 7 bases and J 2 bases, leaving 20 bases between the germline ends. CDR3 length: 16 residues. DNA of the CDR3: TGTGCCAGCACCCTACGGGACACCTATTACAACTATGGCTACACCTTC. Protein product: CASTLRDTYYNYGYTF.

This clonotype occurred a few times. A junction end diverges from the germline sequence, so it may reflect a read error. This chain joins TRBV29-1 and TRBJ1-2; D not resolved. The CDR3 loop spans 12 amino acids. In germline, CDR1 is SQVTM, CDR2 ANQGSEA. This CDR3 is CSVEGLGYGYTF. The CDR3 DNA reads as TGCAGCGTGGAAGGGTTGGGCTATGGCTACACCTTC.

This chain connects TRBV6-5 to TRBJ1-1; the D is unclear. The germline V and J ends were trimmed by 0 bases and 0 bases, with 8 bases remaining between them. Germline V gene lookup returns CDR1 MNHEY and CDR2 SVGAGI. This CDR3 is built from 15 residues. The CDR3 DNA sequence: TGTGCCAGCAGTTACTCCCGGGGTATGAACACTGAAGCTTTCTTT. This sequence encodes CASSYSRGMNTEAFF.

This sequence joins TRBV12-3 or TRBV12-4 and TRBJ1-1, with no clear D. The germline V and J ends were trimmed by 5 bases and 6 bases, with 10 bases remaining between them. This CDR3 has 12 amino acids. Written as DNA, the CDR3 is TGTGCCAGCAGTACGTTTGAATCTGAAGCTTTCTTT. Residues: CASSTFESEAFF.

The V call is TRBV27, the J call TRBJ2-2; TRBD2 might be the D (6 bases). The CDR3 has 14 residues. V was trimmed by 4 bases and J by 1 base, leaving 7 bases between them. The germline CDR1 and CDR2 sequences are MNHEY and SMNVEV (reference sequence). The CDR3 DNA reads as TGTGCCAGCAGTTCGGGACTGAACACCGGGGAGCTGTTTTTT. Residues: CASSSGLNTGELFF.

This clonotype appeared many times. The V gene is TRBV7-9, the J gene TRBJ2-1, with D hard to call. The CDR3 is 14 residues long. Germline CDR1 SEHNR, CDR2 FQNEAQ (reference sequence). The V and J ends lost 6 bases and 4 bases respectively, with 13 bases between them. The CDR3 DNA sequence: TGTGCCAGCAGTTTATCGGGTTCGTACAATGAGCAGTTCTTC. This sequence encodes CASSLSGSYNEQFF. Using reference TRBV7-9 and TRBJ2-1 for the parts outside the CDR3, the full variable domain is DTGVSQNPRHKITKRGQNVTFRCDPISEHNRLYWYRQTLGQGPEFLTYFQNEAQLEKSRLLSDRFSAERPKGSFSTLEIQRTEQGDSAMYLCASSLSGSYNEQFFGPGTRLTVL.

This chain connects TRBV6-1 to TRBJ2-5, with D possibly TRBD1 on 6 matching bases. The CDR3 length is 14 residues. In germline, CDR1 is MNHNS, CDR2 SASEGT. Trimming left V 4 bases short and J 1 base short, with 10 bases between. CDR3 nucleotide sequence: TGTGCCAGCAGTGCTGAGACAGGCCAAGAGACCCAGTACTTC. Its translation: CASSAETGQETQYF.